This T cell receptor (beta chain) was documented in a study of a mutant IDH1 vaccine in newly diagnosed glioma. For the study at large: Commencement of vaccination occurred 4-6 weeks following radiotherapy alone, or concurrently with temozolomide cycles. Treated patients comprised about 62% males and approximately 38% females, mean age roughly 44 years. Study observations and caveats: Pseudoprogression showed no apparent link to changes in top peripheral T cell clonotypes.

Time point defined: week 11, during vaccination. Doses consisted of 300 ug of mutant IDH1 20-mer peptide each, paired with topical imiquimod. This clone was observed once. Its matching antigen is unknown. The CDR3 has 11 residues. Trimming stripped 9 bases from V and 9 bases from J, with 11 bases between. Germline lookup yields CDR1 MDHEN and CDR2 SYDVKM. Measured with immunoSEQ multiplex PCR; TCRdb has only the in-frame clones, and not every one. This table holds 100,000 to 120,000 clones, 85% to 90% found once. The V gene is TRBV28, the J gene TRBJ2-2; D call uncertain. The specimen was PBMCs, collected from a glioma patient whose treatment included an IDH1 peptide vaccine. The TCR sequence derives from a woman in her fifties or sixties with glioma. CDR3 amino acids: CASRYSRELFF. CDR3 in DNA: TGTGCCAGTCGTTACTCCCGGGAGCTGTTTTTT.